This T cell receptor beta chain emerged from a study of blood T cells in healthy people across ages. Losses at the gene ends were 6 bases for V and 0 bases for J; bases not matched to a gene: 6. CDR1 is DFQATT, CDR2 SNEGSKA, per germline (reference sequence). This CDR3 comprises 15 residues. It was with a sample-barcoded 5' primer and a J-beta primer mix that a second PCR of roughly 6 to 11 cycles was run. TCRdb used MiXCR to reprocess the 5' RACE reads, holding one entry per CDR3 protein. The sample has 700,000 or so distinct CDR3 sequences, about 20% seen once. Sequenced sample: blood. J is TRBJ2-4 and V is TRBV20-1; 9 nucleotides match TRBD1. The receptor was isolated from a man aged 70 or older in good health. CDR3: CSAHRTGEAKNIQYF. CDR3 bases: TGCAGTGCGCACCGGACAGGGGAAGCCAAAAACATTCAGTACTTC.